These 9 T cell receptor beta chains share one sample of origin, sequenced in a study of blood T cell repertoires in COVID-19. The protocol was immunoSEQ multiplex PCR, while the TCRdb copy is restricted to in-frame clones and leaves out a portion. The sample lists a few hundred thousand clones, around nine tenths occurring once. Sequenced material: peripheral blood. These TCRs come from an elderly man with acute or convalescent COVID-19.

The rearrangement joins TRBV12-5 to TRBJ2-2, with 7 bases identical to TRBD2. J gave up 3 bases and V 1 base, and 2 bases lay outside the gene matches. Looked up from germline, CDR1 is LGHNT and CDR2 is FRNRAP. This CDR3 is 15 amino acids long. The CDR3 region has the DNA TGTGCTAGTGGTTTGGGGGACTACTACACCGGGGAGCTGTTTTTT. Protein: CASGLGDYYTGELFF.

Only a few counts were recorded for this clone. This rearrangement joins TRBV4-2 to TRBJ2-3; D gene uncertain. V lost 0 bases, J lost 2 bases, and 9 bases lay in between. CDR3 length equals 15 residues. Germline CDR1 and CDR2: LGHNA and YNFKEQ. DNA for the CDR3: TGTGCCAGCAGCCAAGATTTCAGACTCACAGATACGCAGTATTTT. Translating it yields CASSQDFRLTDTQYF.

The J gene is TRBJ1-5, the V gene TRBV7-2; a possible D gene is TRBD1 (5 bases). Germline values: CDR1 SGHTA, CDR2 FQGNSA. V was cut by 3 bases and J by 4 bases, with 13 bases left in between. The CDR3 spans 15 residues. This CDR3 is CASSFSSRGNQPQHF. Here the CDR3 DNA reads TGTGCCAGCAGCTTTAGCAGTCGGGGGAATCAGCCCCAGCATTTT.

CDR3 DNA: TGTGCCAGCAGCCGTAACGGGGGAGGAACCAATGAGCAGTTCTTC. Translating it yields CASSRNGGGTNEQFF. The chain links TRBV5-8 to TRBJ2-1, with D perhaps TRBD2 (6 bases). CDR1 is SGHTS and CDR2 is YDEGEE in the germline V gene. The V end lost 4 bases, the J end lost 6 bases, and 17 bases lay between the germline ends. The CDR3 contains 15 residues.

This clone has at least ten counts. The CDR3: CASRTEFFTGELFF. CDR3 bases: TGTGCCAGCAGGACAGAATTTTTCACCGGGGAGCTGTTTTTT. The chain is built from TRBV6-5 and TRBJ2-2; tentative D call: TRBD1 (5 bases). V was pared by 6 bases and J by 4 bases, with 12 bases between. This CDR3 contains 14 residues. Germline loops: CDR1 MNHEY, CDR2 SVGAGI.

J is TRBJ1-4 and V is TRBV4-3; 11 nucleotides match TRBD1. There are 15 residues in the CDR3. The V and J ends lost 7 bases and 8 bases, in that order; junction bases with no gene match: 9. Germline CDR1 is LGHNA and CDR2 is YSLEER. CDR3 region: CASTKGGQGDEKLFF. The CDR3 region has the DNA TGCGCCAGCACGAAAGGGGGACAGGGGGACGAAAAACTGTTTTTT.

V usage is TRBV18 and J usage is TRBJ2-5, with TRBD1 matching over 9 bases. Looked up from germline, CDR1 is KGHSH and CDR2 is LQKENI. This CDR3 region has 15 residues. V lost 3 bases to trimming and J lost 5 bases; unmatched junction nucleotides: 7. CDR3 bases: TGTGCCAGCTCACCGGGGACAGGGAATAGCGAGACCCAGTACTTC. It translates to CASSPGTGNSETQYF.

Here the CDR3 DNA reads TGTGCCAGCAGCTTCGCAGGGGGCTCTGGAAACACCATATATTTT. Its protein product is CASSFAGGSGNTIYF. This chain connects TRBV7-2 to TRBJ1-3, with 7 bases matching TRBD1. This CDR3 region has 15 residues. Germline lookup yields CDR1 SGHTA and CDR2 FQGNSA. The V gene end was trimmed by 3 bases and the J gene end by 0 bases; junction bases not matched to a gene: 2.

J is TRBJ1-4 and V is TRBV9; D might be TRBD1 (5 bases). The V gene lost 3 bases and the J gene lost 5 bases, with 11 bases spanning the gap. The length of the CDR3 is 14 residues. From germline, CDR1 is SGDLS and CDR2 YYNGEE. CDR3 bases: TGTGCCAGCAGCGCCAGGGTAGGAAATGAAAAACTGTTTTTT. Encoded protein: CASSARVGNEKLFF. The whole variable domain, filled in from reference TRBV9 and TRBJ1-4, reads DSGVTQTPKHLITATGQRVTLRCSPRSGDLSVYWYQQSLDQGLQFLIQYYNGEERAKGNILERFSAQQFPDLHSELNLSSLELGDSALYFCASSARVGNEKLFFGSGTQLSVL.